The next 22 T cell receptor beta chains were all read from a single sample in a study of blood T cell repertoires in COVID-19. TCRdb keeps only in-frame clones here, not all; method: immunoSEQ multiplex PCR. Altogether 110,000 to 150,000 clones are present, more than 70% being singletons, with the ten largest covering roughly a tenth. The specimen sequenced was peripheral blood. The receptors originated from a man over 45 with active or convalescent COVID-19.

The chain employs TRBV28 and TRBJ1-4; TRBD1 is a possible D gene (6 bases). CDR1 and CDR2 from the germline V gene are MDHEN and SYDVKM. Trimming shortened V by 5 bases and J by 6 bases, and 13 bases separated the two germline ends. The CDR3 contains 14 residues. The CDR3 sequence: CASSTRTAHEKLFF. CDR3 coding DNA: TGTGCCAGCAGTACCAGGACAGCTCATGAAAAACTGTTTTTT.

The V gene is TRBV14, the J gene TRBJ1-1; possible D gene TRBD1, 5 bases. Germline CDR1 and CDR2: SGHDN and FVKESK. The CDR3 covers 14 residues. Trimming left V 3 bases short and J 7 bases short, with 15 bases between. CDR3 in amino acids: CASSQAGIYGEAFF. In DNA form, the CDR3 reads TGTGCCAGCAGCCAGGCAGGGATATACGGTGAAGCTTTCTTT.

The chain carries TRBV3-1 (or the pseudogene TRBV3-2) and TRBJ1-3; D is perhaps TRBD1 (5 bases). This CDR3 region has 17 residues. The germline V gene encodes CDR1 LGHDT and CDR2 YNNKEL (reference sequence). V was trimmed by 1 base and J by 0 bases, leaving 13 bases between them. The CDR3 region has the DNA TGTGCCAGCAGCCAAGGGGGCTACTCGTTCTCTGGAAACACCATATATTTT. Encoded protein: CASSQGGYSFSGNTIYF.

This clone was counted once. This rearrangement joins TRBV4-2 to TRBJ1-2; TRBD1 matches at 10 bases. The CDR3 runs 16 residues. Germline V gene lookup returns CDR1 LGHNA and CDR2 YNFKEQ. J lost 6 bases, V lost 1 base, and 8 bases had no gene match. The CDR3 region is CASSQVGDRGSNGYTF. The CDR3 region has the DNA TGTGCCAGCAGCCAAGTTGGGGACAGGGGCTCAAATGGCTACACCTTC.

This clone was counted between two and nine times. The V and J genes are TRBV6-6 and TRBJ1-5; TRBD1 might be the D (6 bases). Germline CDR1 MNHNY, CDR2 SVGAGI (reference sequence). Deletions cut 6 bases from V and 4 bases from J, with 13 bases between. The length of the CDR3 is 14 residues. The DNA for the CDR3 is TGTGCCAGCAGCCCCGAACAGGGAAATCAGCCCCAGCATTTT. It codes for CASSPEQGNQPQHF.

The CDR3 bases are TGTGCCAGCTCACCACTAGCGGACAATGAGCAGTTCTTC. Encoded protein: CASSPLADNEQFF. This chain uses TRBV18 with TRBJ2-1; D perhaps matches TRBD2 (6 bases). This CDR3 has 13 residues. V was clipped by 1 base and J by 5 bases, with 6 bases between them. Per the germline V gene, CDR1 is KGHSH and CDR2 is LQKENI.

The CDR3 is CAWSVLGETQYF. The CDR3 DNA sequence: TGTGCCTGGAGTGTACTAGGGGAGACCCAGTACTTC. V and J are TRBV30 and TRBJ2-5, with D maybe TRBD2 (5 bases). The CDR3 covers 12 residues. Trimming pared 0 bases from V and 5 bases from J, leaving 7 bases between. Germline CDR1 GTSNPN, CDR2 SVGIG (reference sequence).

This clone was observed a few times. The gene calls are TRBV28 and TRBJ1-4; tentative D call: TRBD1 (5 bases). V lost 5 bases and J lost 4, with 14 bases in between. The CDR3 sequence is 15 residues long. CDR1 and CDR2 from the germline V gene are MDHEN and SYDVKM. In nucleotides, the CDR3 is TGTGCCAGCAGTCGCCTCGACAGAAATAATGAAAAACTGTTTTTT. Translated: CASSRLDRNNEKLFF.

This chain links TRBV19 with TRBJ2-1; 9 bases fit TRBD2. Trimming cost V 4 bases and J 6 bases; bases outside gene matches: 7. The CDR3 has 15 residues. The germline V gene encodes CDR1 LNHDA and CDR2 SQIVND (reference sequence). This CDR3 reads CASSTLAGLSNEQFF. CDR3 coding DNA: TGTGCCAGTAGTACCCTAGCGGGACTAAGCAATGAGCAGTTCTTC.

The CDR3 sequence is CASSIVPTGFFSYEQYF. CDR3 bases: TGTGCCAGTAGTATAGTTCCGACAGGTTTTTTCTCCTACGAGCAGTACTTC. The chain links TRBV19 to TRBJ2-7, with D possibly matching TRBD1 (6 bases). CDR1 and CDR2 from the germline V gene are LNHDA and SQIVND (reference sequence). The CDR3 covers 17 residues. V lost 1 base to trimming and J lost 0 bases, with 16 bases between them.

The chain recombines TRBV5-1 with TRBJ2-2; 7 nucleotides agree with TRBD2. The CDR3 spans 14 residues. Per germline, CDR1 SGHRS and CDR2 YFSETQ. V lost 2 bases, J lost 4 bases, and 2 bases stayed unmatched. The CDR3 bases are TGCGCCAGCAGCTTCCCGGGGGGCACCGGGGAGCTGTTTTTT. Amino acids: CASSFPGGTGELFF.

There are a few counts of this clone. V gene TRBV5-1 combines with J gene TRBJ1-1; 9 bases fit TRBD1. CDR3 length equals 15 residues. Losses at the gene ends were 4 bases for V and 2 bases for J; bases not matched to a gene: 6. Germline values: CDR1 SGHRS, CDR2 YFSETQ. This chain's CDR3 is CASSRRDRANTEAFF. The CDR3, as DNA: TGCGCCAGCAGCCGCCGGGACAGGGCCAACACTGAAGCTTTCTTT.

The chain combines TRBV4-1 with TRBJ2-4; D is perhaps TRBD1 (6 bases). This CDR3 contains 15 residues. Germline V gene lookup returns CDR1 MGHRA and CDR2 YSYEKL. The ends were cut back, 2 bases at V and 5 bases at J, with 13 bases in the middle. In DNA form, the CDR3 reads TGCGCCAGCAGCCAATTCCCCAGGGGCGAAAACATTCAGTACTTC. Translated: CASSQFPRGENIQYF.

With respect to this clone: Other DNA sequences of this sample code for an identical CDR3. The chain carries TRBV18 and TRBJ2-5; tentatively, D is TRBD2 (5 bases). Germline values: CDR1 KGHSH, CDR2 LQKENI. CDR3 length equals 12 residues. V lost 1 base and J 5 bases, leaving 5 bases between the germline ends. The CDR3 loop reads CASSPRGETQYF. The CDR3 DNA sequence: TGTGCCAGCTCACCACGCGGGGAGACCCAGTACTTC.

The chain combines TRBV11-3 with TRBJ2-7; D may be TRBD2 (6 bases). V lost 5 bases and J lost 6, with 14 bases in between. The CDR3 has 13 amino acids. Germline CDR1 reads SGHNT; CDR2 reads YENEEA. Here the CDR3 reads CASSQGLPTEQYF. In DNA form, the CDR3 reads TGTGCCAGCAGCCAGGGACTCCCAACCGAGCAGTACTTC.

J is TRBJ2-3 and V is TRBV10-3; the match to TRBD2 covers 8 bases. Per germline, CDR1 ENHRY and CDR2 SYGVKD. The CDR3 spans 15 residues. Trimming cost V 3 bases and J 1 base; bases outside gene matches: 3. CDR3 protein: CAISEGRGGTDTQYF. CDR3 nucleotide sequence: TGTGCCATCAGTGAAGGGCGGGGGGGCACAGATACGCAGTATTTT.

The chain joins TRBV5-4 to TRBJ2-3; 9 bases match TRBD1. V was clipped by 4 bases and J by 4 bases; unmatched bases: 13. The CDR3 covers 17 residues. Germline V gives CDR1 SGHNT, CDR2 YYREEE (reference sequence). CDR3 loop: CASSKGQGSGQADTQYF. The CDR3 bases are TGTGCCAGCAGCAAGGGACAGGGTTCGGGCCAAGCAGATACGCAGTATTTT.

This clone was detected once. The J gene is TRBJ2-1, the V gene TRBV14, with D unclear. CDR1 is SGHDN, CDR2 FVKESK, per germline. The CDR3 sequence is 15 residues long. Trimming shortened V by 4 bases and J by 4 bases, and 14 bases separated the two germline ends. The CDR3 protein is CASSPSRVRYNEQFF. The CDR3 DNA follows: TGTGCCAGCAGCCCTTCCCGGGTCAGATACAATGAGCAGTTCTTC.

The chain links TRBV9 to TRBJ1-2, with 7 bases identical to TRBD1. J lost 2 bases, V lost 3 bases, and 10 bases had no gene match. Germline assignment: CDR1 SGDLS and CDR2 YYNGEE. This CDR3 contains 16 residues. CDR3 bases: TGTGCCAGCAGCGGGAGAGACAGGGATGGGAACTATGGCTACACCTTC. Protein: CASSGRDRDGNYGYTF.

In its sample, this clone was seen once. The chain links TRBV5-1 to TRBJ1-4; D is possibly TRBD1 (5 bases). V was pared by 4 bases and J by 4 bases, with 14 bases between. Germline V gives CDR1 SGHRS, CDR2 YFSETQ. The CDR3 length is 15 residues. The CDR3 protein is CASSLTAGNNEKLFF. CDR3 nucleotides: TGCGCCAGCAGCCTAACCGCAGGGAATAATGAAAAACTGTTTTTT.

V gene TRBV15 combines with J gene TRBJ2-7; perhaps TRBD2 as D (6 bases). The CDR3 covers 15 residues. The germline gives CDR1 LNHNV, CDR2 YYDKDF (reference sequence). The germline V and J ends were trimmed by 1 base and 6 bases, with 16 bases remaining between them. As DNA, the CDR3 is TGTGCCACCAGCAGAGCGCGGGACCTCGGGGGCGAGCAGTACTTC. Its translation: CATSRARDLGGEQYF.

This clone was recorded only once. This chain uses TRBV9 with TRBJ2-7, with D perhaps matching TRBD2 (5 bases). The CDR3 spans 13 residues. Looked up from germline, CDR1 is SGDLS and CDR2 is YYNGEE. V was trimmed by 4 bases and J by 5 bases, leaving 13 bases between them. In DNA, the CDR3 is TGTGCCAGCAGCCCAGAGACTACAAACGAGCAGTACTTC. Translated, it gives CASSPETTNEQYF.